The sequence of this T cell receptor beta chain was determined in a study of cytomegalovirus exposure and HLA in healthy donors. Study-level results: An analysis that was carried out later associated 17,000 or so TCR beta sequences with HLA alleles at 0.05 false discovery rate. Among the CMV-associated chains, three were confirmed in vitro as specific for CMV antigens.

Of note for this clone: Its cognate antigen is unknown.

With 60 Vbeta and 13 Jbeta primers, the PCR was carried out. The method was immunoSEQ multiplex PCR; TCRdb's version includes in-frame clones alone and lacks a portion of them. The sample shows about 200,000 clones, roughly four fifths of them seen only once. The TCR was taken from a woman aged 25 to 39 in good health and CMV-seropositive. The sequenced material came from PBMCs.

CDR3 protein: CASRARGGSWESPLHF. The CDR3 DNA follows: TGTGCCAGCAGGGCTAGAGGGGGCTCCTGGGAGTCACCCCTCCACTTT. The V and J genes are TRBV25-1 and TRBJ1-6; 7 bases map to TRBD1. The germline gives CDR1 MGHDK, CDR2 SYGVNS. CDR3 length: 16 residues. V was pared by 6 bases and J by 10 bases, with 15 bases of the junction left unmatched. Based on the CDR3 plus reference TRBV25-1 and TRBJ1-6, the full variable domain is EADIYQTPRYLVIGTGKKITLECSQTMGHDKMYWYQQDPGMELHLIHYSYGVNSTEKGDLSSESTVSRIRTEHFPLTLESARPSHTSQYLCASRARGGSWESPLHFGNGTRLTVT.